This T cell receptor (beta chain) was observed in a study of blood T cell repertoires in COVID-19. Whole-study context: Samples of COVID-19 (acute and convalescent) were obtained from the United States, Italy and Spain. In each case, the material was cDNA or gDNA derived from T cells, B-cell-depleted T cells, or PBMCs.

Seattle enrolled patients during active infection and tracked them longitudinally. Per the original methods: From reference gene primer amplification, estimates of nucleated cell counts were derived. TCRdb's table, derived via immunoSEQ multiplex PCR, lists solely in-frame clones and lacks some. V, J and clone size derive from that table, while D and trimming were established from the DNA sequence. This table has about 120,000 clones, roughly 89% appearing once. The CDR3 is 15 amino acids. V was clipped by 6 bases and J by 1 base, with 15 bases between them. Per germline, CDR1 SGDLS and CDR2 YYNGEE. Sequencing was performed on peripheral blood. The V gene is TRBV9, the J gene TRBJ2-3, with D possibly being TRBD2 (7 bases). The TCR sequence derives from a woman aged 60-75 years with COVID-19, enrolled during active disease. The CDR3 reads CASTMGGGGTDTQYF. In nucleotides, the CDR3 is TGTGCCAGCACCATGGGAGGGGGAGGCACAGATACGCAGTATTTT.